These 4 T cell receptor beta chains came from one sample sequenced in a study of T cell changes during pregnancy in multiple sclerosis. Clones were read by immunoSEQ multiplex PCR, and TCRdb kept only the in-frame ones, dropping some. The repertoire includes around 97,000 clones, around 91% of them detected once, and about 0.9% sits in the top ten. The sequenced sample was peripheral blood, obtained after pregnancy. These receptors came from a female donor with multiple sclerosis, enrolled in a pregnancy study.

The gene calls are TRBV5-4 and TRBJ2-5; the match to TRBD2 covers 9 bases. This CDR3 is 15 amino acids long. Germline loops: CDR1 SGHNT, CDR2 YYREEE (reference sequence). Unmatched junction bases numbered 8, after V lost 5 bases and J lost 3 bases. The CDR3 reads CASSLGASGKETQYF. CDR3 in DNA: TGTGCCAGCAGTTTAGGGGCTAGCGGGAAAGAGACCCAGTACTTC.

The CDR3 is CASSVASKSSYEQYF. In DNA, the CDR3 is TGTGCCAGCAGCGTAGCCAGTAAAAGCTCCTACGAGCAGTACTTC. This rearrangement joins TRBV9 to TRBJ2-7, with D uncertain. This CDR3 contains 15 residues. CDR1 and CDR2 (germline): SGDLS, YYNGEE. V was clipped by 0 bases and J by 0 bases, with 10 bases between them.

The chain uses TRBV30 and TRBJ1-2; a weak D match, TRBD1 (5 bases). Germline lookup yields CDR1 GTSNPN and CDR2 SVGIG (reference sequence). The V gene lost 1 base and the J gene lost 4 bases, with 25 bases spanning the gap. The CDR3 loop spans 18 amino acids. The CDR3 DNA reads TGTGCCTGGAGTGACCCCCTCACCCAGGAGGGGTACCGCTATGGCTACACCTTC. It translates to CAWSDPLTQEGYRYGYTF.

The chain uses TRBV2 and TRBJ2-1; tentatively, D is TRBD2 (6 bases). The CDR3 runs 15 residues. Germline loops: CDR1 SNHLY, CDR2 FYNNEI. V gave up 3 bases and J gave up 0 bases, with 9 bases separating them. The CDR3 here is CASSEEGGSYNEQFF. Written as DNA, the CDR3 is TGTGCCAGCAGTGAGGAGGGAGGCTCCTACAATGAGCAGTTCTTC.